These 30 T cell receptor beta chains were all obtained from the same sample, sequenced in a study of T-cell memory formation after mild COVID-19 (dated by TCRdb to the early 2020s). Library creation used 5' RACE. The sequencer was an Illumina NovaSeq 6000. TCRdb passed the public sequencing reads through fastp at Q25 and MiXCR, retaining productive beta sequences. Each entry is one CDR3 protein sequence, shown with its most common DNA and genes. Recorded for this sample are about 410,000 distinct CDR3 sequences; around a quarter of them occurred a single time. 10% to 15% of the sample comes from the top ten. Sequencing was done on a sample of PBMCs or a T cell subset sorted from them (not recorded which). The receptors derive from an adult woman who had mild COVID-19 (a few samples of this study predate the infection). The sample titles of this study are shuffled in the database, so cell type and time point are left out; the donor was told from shared clones.

This clonotype has only a few counts. The CDR3 loop reads CASSVGMSATPQETQYF. The CDR3 region has the DNA TGTGCCAGCAGCGTAGGGATGAGCGCAACTCCCCAAGAGACCCAGTACTTC. The gene calls are TRBV9 and TRBJ2-5; D is unresolved. The ends were cut back, 0 bases at V and 1 base at J, with 16 bases in the middle. CDR1 and CDR2 (germline): SGDLS, YYNGEE. This CDR3 comprises 17 residues.

The chain has TRBV2 and TRBJ1-5; D remains ambiguous. CDR1 SNHLY and CDR2 FYNNEI come from the germline V gene. Trimming left V 4 bases short and J 6 bases short, with 7 bases between. The CDR3 is made up of 12 amino acids. This CDR3 reads CASSVQSQPQHF. The CDR3 DNA sequence: TGTGCCAGCAGTGTACAGAGTCAGCCCCAGCATTTT.

This clonotype was observed a handful of times. The chain recombines TRBV4-1 with TRBJ1-2; a weak D match, TRBD1 (5 bases). Trimming removed 8 bases at V and 4 bases at J, with 14 bases between. This CDR3 is built from 13 residues. Germline assignment: CDR1 MGHRA and CDR2 YSYEKL. In nucleotides, the CDR3 is TGCGCCAGCGGGGGTCCGAGGGTCTATGGCTACACCTTC. This codes for CASGGPRVYGYTF.

A few counts support this clonotype. The gene calls are TRBV29-1 and TRBJ1-1; D is possibly TRBD1 (5 bases). This CDR3 has 14 residues. Germline V gene sequence: CDR1 SQVTM, CDR2 ANQGSEA. Trimming removed 4 bases from V and 8 bases from J, with 20 bases in between. CDR3 loop: CSVVNRVGGSEAFF. CDR3 DNA: TGCAGCGTTGTTAATCGGGTGGGGGGTTCCGAAGCTTTCTTT.

The chain carries TRBV20-1 and TRBJ2-5, with D possibly matching TRBD1 (5 bases). The V gene lost 0 bases and the J gene lost 4 bases, with 12 bases spanning the gap. The length of the CDR3 is 14 residues. Per germline, CDR1 DFQATT and CDR2 SNEGSKA (reference sequence). In DNA, the CDR3 is TGCAGTGCTAGAGATCTAGACAGAGGAGAGACCCAGTACTTC. This sequence encodes CSARDLDRGETQYF.

This clonotype showed up just a few times. V usage is TRBV7-9 and J usage is TRBJ2-2, with D possibly TRBD2 on 5 matching bases. The germline gives CDR1 SEHNR, CDR2 FQNEAQ (reference sequence). This CDR3 is 20 amino acids long. V shed 1 base and J shed 6 bases, with 27 bases lying between them. The CDR3 is CASSLDSELERRISAGELFF. The CDR3 DNA sequence: TGTGCCAGCAGCTTAGACTCGGAGTTGGAAAGGCGAATTAGCGCCGGGGAGCTGTTTTTT.

The V and J genes are TRBV25-1 and TRBJ1-1; D is unclear. Germline values: CDR1 MGHDK, CDR2 SYGVNS. The CDR3 sequence is 13 residues long. Trimming took 6 bases from V and 7 from J, leaving 15 bases between them. The CDR3, as DNA: TGTGCCAGCAGCGATCTTGAGGGAGATGAAGCTTTCTTT. Amino acid sequence: CASSDLEGDEAFF.

This chain uses TRBV18 with TRBJ1-1; D unresolved. This CDR3 contains 13 residues. Looked up from germline, CDR1 is KGHSH and CDR2 is LQKENI. Trimming shortened V by 3 bases and J by 12 bases, and 17 bases separated the two germline ends. This CDR3 reads CASSPPAPQEPFF. The CDR3 DNA follows: TGTGCCAGCTCACCCCCAGCGCCCCAAGAACCTTTCTTT.

The chain couples TRBV7-2 to TRBJ2-5; 9 bases align to TRBD2. Germline V gene sequence: CDR1 SGHTA, CDR2 FQGNSA. The CDR3 is 16 amino acids. V trimming: 0 bases; J trimming: 2 bases; junction bases outside the gene matches: 4. The CDR3 bases are TGTGCCAGCAGCTTAGCGGGGGCGGGAGGGCAAGAGACCCAGTACTTC. Protein sequence: CASSLAGAGGQETQYF.

This clonotype was seen more than once but under ten times. The chain has TRBV2 and TRBJ2-2; D might be TRBD1 or TRBD2, each matching 5 bases. Germline CDR1 is SNHLY and CDR2 is FYNNEI. With 7 bases removed from V and 0 bases from J, the gap between germline ends came to 9 bases. The CDR3 spans 14 residues. The CDR3 bases are TGTGCCAGCAAATCGGGACCGAACACCGGGGAGCTGTTTTTT. It is translated as CASKSGPNTGELFF. Combining the CDR3 with reference TRBV2 and TRBJ2-2 gives the whole variable domain EPEVTQTPSHQVTQMGQEVILRCVPISNHLYFYWYRQILGQKVEFLVSFYNNEISEKSEIFDDQFSVERPDGSNFTLKIRSTKLEDSAMYFCASKSGPNTGELFFGEGSRLTVL.

For the CDR3, the DNA is TGTGCCAGCAGCCAACCAACAGGGACCGGTGAAGCTTTCTTT. It encodes CASSQPTGTGEAFF. V and J are TRBV3-1 and TRBJ1-1; D possibly corresponds to TRBD1 (6 bases). The V gene's germline CDR1 is LGHDT and CDR2 YNNKEL (reference sequence). With 2 bases removed from V and 7 bases from J, the gap between germline ends came to 14 bases. This CDR3 region has 14 residues.

The genes are TRBV13 and TRBJ1-1, with D perhaps TRBD1 (5 bases). Germline V gene sequence: CDR1 PRHDT, CDR2 FYEKMQ (reference sequence). The CDR3 has 13 amino acids. Trimming stripped 5 bases from V and 3 bases from J, with 10 bases between. The CDR3 spells CASSIRGDTEAFF. For the CDR3, the DNA is TGTGCCAGCAGCATACGGGGGGACACTGAAGCTTTCTTT.

The J gene is TRBJ2-3, the V gene TRBV2; 7 nucleotides agree with TRBD1. The germline V gene encodes CDR1 SNHLY and CDR2 FYNNEI. Trimming took 7 bases from V and 2 from J; bases not matched to a gene: 6. The CDR3 totals 14 residues. CDR3 amino acids: CASNRDSFTDTQYF. The CDR3 nucleotides read TGTGCCAGCAATCGGGACAGCTTCACAGATACGCAGTATTTT.

The gene calls are TRBV6-6 and TRBJ1-1; no reliable D call. The CDR3 totals 12 residues. Trimming took 4 bases from V and 6 from J, leaving 9 bases between them. Per germline, CDR1 MNHNY and CDR2 SVGAGI (reference sequence). In DNA, the CDR3 is TGTGCCAGCAGTTTGGAGAGGGCTGAAGCTTTCTTT. Residues: CASSLERAEAFF.

The chain uses TRBV6-5 and TRBJ2-3, with 16 bases matching TRBD2. The CDR3 loop spans 17 amino acids. The germline CDR1 and CDR2 sequences are MNHEY and SVGAGI. Trimming took 5 bases from V and 4 from J; bases not matched to a gene: 6. CDR3 region: CASSGTSGRAESDTQYF. CDR3 bases: TGTGCCAGCAGTGGGACTAGCGGGAGGGCCGAGTCAGATACGCAGTATTTT.

This clonotype was counted between two and nine times. This chain links TRBV2 with TRBJ2-7; TRBD2 might be the D (5 bases). CDR3 length: 11 residues. Trimming stripped 6 bases from V and 7 bases from J, with 10 bases between. Germline V lookup: CDR1 SNHLY, CDR2 FYNNEI. Written as DNA, the CDR3 is TGTGCCAGCAGGGAATGGGAGGAGCAGTACTTC. Amino acids: CASREWEEQYF.

This clonotype occurred a few times. The V gene is TRBV20-1, the J gene TRBJ2-5, with TRBD1 as a possible D gene (5 bases). Germline values: CDR1 DFQATT, CDR2 SNEGSKA (reference sequence). The CDR3 has 15 residues. The V end was cut by 5 bases, the J end by 5 bases, with 21 bases between. The CDR3 loop is CSASNTLRKGETQYF. CDR3 coding DNA: TGCAGTGCTTCTAACACCCTCCGTAAGGGGGAGACCCAGTACTTC.

This clonotype was seen more than once but under ten times. This rearrangement joins TRBV27 to TRBJ2-2; possible D gene TRBD1, 6 bases. The V and J ends lost 4 bases and 0 bases respectively, with 9 bases between them. The CDR3 contains 15 residues. The germline V gene has CDR1 MNHEY and CDR2 SMNVEV (reference sequence). DNA of the CDR3: TGTGCCAGCAGTTCAGGGGAGTCGAACACCGGGGAGCTGTTTTTT. It is translated as CASSSGESNTGELFF.

The chain recombines TRBV12-3 or TRBV12-4 with TRBJ1-1; D unresolved. The V gene lost 2 bases and the J gene lost 1 base, with 8 bases spanning the gap. The length of the CDR3 is 14 residues. The CDR3 spells CASSLPTGNTEAFF. CDR3 in DNA: TGTGCCAGCAGTTTACCTACGGGGAACACTGAAGCTTTCTTT.

This clonotype has a handful of counts. The chain joins TRBV9 to TRBJ2-7, with D uncertain. There are 14 residues in the CDR3. V gave up 0 bases and J gave up 5 bases, with 12 bases separating them. From germline, CDR1 is SGDLS and CDR2 YYNGEE. The DNA of the CDR3 is TGTGCCAGCAGCGTAGATTCAGGATTTAACGAGCAGTACTTC. It specifies CASSVDSGFNEQYF.

This rearrangement joins TRBV7-9 to TRBJ2-7; 10 bases agree with TRBD2. The junction had 4 bases not matched to a gene; V was cut back by 2 bases and J by 3 bases. Germline loops: CDR1 SEHNR, CDR2 FQNEAQ (reference sequence). This CDR3 has 15 amino acids. This CDR3 reads CASSLSSGSIYEQYF. The DNA of the CDR3 is TGTGCCAGCAGCTTATCTAGCGGGAGCATCTACGAGCAGTACTTC.

The chain joins TRBV12-3 or TRBV12-4 to TRBJ2-3; the match to TRBD2 covers 7 bases. The trim removed 7 bases at V and 6 bases at J, leaving 16 bases unmatched. The CDR3 totals 16 residues. The CDR3 bases are TGTGCCAGCAAAGTGGGCGGCGGGGGAGCTTTGGATACGCAGTATTTT. This gives the protein CASKVGGGGALDTQYF.

This clonotype has more than one count but fewer than ten. The rearrangement uses TRBV28 and TRBJ2-3; the match to TRBD2 covers 7 bases. V shed 7 bases, J shed 0 bases, and the junction held 10 bases outside the gene matches. Germline V gene lookup returns CDR1 MDHEN and CDR2 SYDVKM. The CDR3 is made up of 16 amino acids. CDR3 in amino acids: CASNERGAGSTDTQYF. As DNA, the CDR3 is TGTGCCAGCAATGAAAGGGGAGCGGGGAGCACAGATACGCAGTATTTT. Full variable domain (missing parts from reference TRBV28 and TRBJ2-3): DVKVTQSSRYLVKRTGEKVFLECVQDMDHENMFWYRQDPGLGLRLIYFSYDVKMKEKGDIPEGYSVSREKKERFSLILESASTNQTSMYLCASNERGAGSTDTQYFGPGTRLTVL.

The chain uses TRBV3-1 and TRBJ2-7, with no clear D. The CDR3 sequence is 12 residues long. In germline, CDR1 is LGHDT, CDR2 YNNKEL (reference sequence). The ends were cut back, 3 bases at V and 4 bases at J, with 7 bases in the middle. The CDR3 region has the DNA TGTGCCAGCAGCCAGATAGGGTACGAGCAGTACTTC. This codes for CASSQIGYEQYF.

This clonotype was seen a handful of times. The CDR3 protein is CASSIPRRALHF. CDR3 bases: TGTGCCAGCAGCATTCCGCGGCGGGCCCTCCACTTT. The chain links TRBV7-9 to TRBJ1-6; D is unresolved. The length of the CDR3 is 12 residues. Germline lookup yields CDR1 SEHNR and CDR2 FQNEAQ (reference sequence). V lost 5 bases and J 14 bases, leaving 13 bases between the germline ends.

The chain recombines TRBV12-3 or TRBV12-4 with TRBJ2-7, with 8 bases lining up with TRBD1. CDR3 length: 14 residues. V shed 5 bases and J 3 bases; nucleotides not matched to a gene: 6. CDR3 bases: TGTGCCAGCAGTAAGGGACAGGTACTCTACGAGCAGTACTTC. This gives the protein CASSKGQVLYEQYF.

The chain carries TRBV29-1 and TRBJ2-1, with TRBD1 matching over 7 bases. V was pared by 7 bases and J by 3 bases, with 12 bases of the junction left unmatched. CDR3 size: 15 residues. CDR1 is SQVTM, CDR2 ANQGSEA, per germline. The CDR3 spells CSADPSRGIYNEQFF. The CDR3 nucleotides are TGCAGCGCCGACCCCTCCAGGGGGATCTACAATGAGCAGTTCTTC.

The V call is TRBV7-7, the J call TRBJ2-7; weak D call: TRBD2 (6 bases). CDR3 length equals 17 residues. Germline values: CDR1 SSHAT, CDR2 FNYEAQ (reference sequence). V lost 1 base to trimming and J lost 2 bases, with 18 bases between them. The CDR3 here is CASSLDPAGQNTYEQYF. The CDR3 region has the DNA TGTGCCAGCAGCTTAGATCCTGCGGGGCAGAATACCTACGAGCAGTACTTC.

The V gene is TRBV18, the J gene TRBJ2-7; D is possibly TRBD1 (6 bases). The germline gives CDR1 KGHSH, CDR2 LQKENI. V lost 6 bases and J 2 bases, leaving 17 bases between the germline ends. The CDR3 is 15 amino acids. The CDR3 sequence is CASSSRGTETYEQYF. CDR3 in DNA: TGTGCCAGCTCCAGTAGGGGGACCGAGACCTACGAGCAGTACTTC.

In this sample, this clonotype turned up many times. The CDR3 nucleotides are TGTGCCAGCAGACCGGACTACGAGCAGTACTTC. This sequence encodes CASRPDYEQYF. The J gene is TRBJ2-7, the V gene TRBV12-3 or TRBV12-4; D remains unclear. The CDR3 is made up of 11 amino acids. V dropped 6 bases and J dropped 3 bases, with 6 bases sitting between them.